These T cell receptor beta chains were read from a single sample in a study of Ad26.COV2.S vaccination and SARS-CoV-2 variants. TCRdb's copy holds only in-frame clones and misses some; the assay was immunoSEQ multiplex PCR. The profile shows hundreds of thousands of clones, 89% of them singletons. This sample comprised peripheral blood, obtained in a trial of Ad26.COV2.S vaccine versus placebo. The receptors shown here come from a person aged 18-65 years who received the Ad26.COV2.S COVID-19 vaccine or a placebo. Each CDR3 is given with its conserved first and last residue. D genes are given only for firm matches. A clone size is listed for some rows: how often the clone was seen (once, few, many), or a class if it is expanded.

j_gene | abundance | v_gene | d_gene | CDR3aa | CDR3nt
TRBJ2-7 | few | TRBV11-2 | NA | CASSSDISYEQYF | TGTGCCAGCAGCAGCGACATCTCCTACGAGCAGTACTTC
TRBJ1-1 | NA | TRBV30 | NA | CAWTLYTEAFF | TGTGCCTGGACCTTATACACTGAAGCTTTCTTT
TRBJ2-7 | NA | TRBV30 | NA | CAWSRGLAYEQYF | TGTGCCTGGAGTCGGGGTTTGGCCTACGAGCAGTACTTC
TRBJ2-3 | NA | TRBV18 | NA | CASSPAAGAGGYTDTQYF | TGTGCCAGCTCACCAGCCGCGGGGGCCGGGGGATACACAGATACGCAGTATTTT
TRBJ1-6 | NA | TRBV5-1 | TRBD1 | CASSPGGSYNSPLHF | TGCGCCAGCTCCCCAGGGGGCAGTTATAATTCACCCCTCCACTTT
TRBJ2-1 | NA | TRBV5-6 | NA | CASSLGRGSSYNEQFF | TGTGCCAGCAGCTTGGGACGGGGGAGCTCCTACAATGAGCAGTTCTTC
TRBJ2-5 | NA | TRBV30 | NA | CAWRQGQETQYF | TGTGCCTGGAGGCAGGGGCAAGAGACCCAGTACTTC
TRBJ1-4 | NA | TRBV19 | NA | CASSMLRLGRPDEKLFF | TGTGCCAGTAGTATGTTACGTTTGGGCAGGCCAGATGAAAAACTGTTTTTT
TRBJ1-6 | NA | TRBV30 | NA | CAWSEEIRNSPLHF | TGTGCCTGGAGTGAGGAGATTCGTAATTCACCCCTCCACTTT
TRBJ2-1 | NA | TRBV5-1 | TRBD1 | CASSLEGQYNEQFF | TGCGCCAGCAGCTTGGAGGGACAGTACAATGAGCAGTTCTTC
TRBJ1-3 | once | TRBV7-8 | TRBD1 | CASSLAQGDSGNTIYF | TGTGCCAGCAGCTTAGCGCAGGGGGACTCTGGAAACACCATATATTTT
TRBJ1-4 | NA | TRBV18 | NA | CASSPIMGNEKLFF | TGTGCCAGCTCACCGATAATGGGTAATGAAAAACTGTTTTTT
TRBJ2-7 | once | TRBV4-1 | NA | CASSPGQTPTYEQYF | TGCGCCAGCAGCCCGGGACAAACTCCCACCTACGAGCAGTACTTC
TRBJ1-4 | NA | TRBV11-2 | TRBD1 | CASSLGTGLEKLFF | TGTGCCAGCAGCTTAGGGACAGGGCTGGAAAAACTGTTTTTT
TRBJ1-2 | NA | TRBV30 | TRBD1 | CAWSADRGNYGYTF | TGTGCCTGGAGCGCAGACAGGGGGAACTATGGCTACACCTTC
TRBJ1-3 | NA | TRBV9 | NA | CASSEPGSGNTIYF | TGTGCCAGCAGCGAACCAGGCTCTGGAAACACCATATATTTT
TRBJ1-5 | NA | TRBV2 | NA | CASSEEGGSNQPQHF | TGTGCCAGCAGTGAAGAGGGAGGGAGCAATCAGCCCCAGCATTTT
TRBJ2-3 | NA | TRBV10-3 | TRBD2 | CAISWTSSTDTQYF | TGTGCCATCAGCTGGACTAGTAGCACAGATACGCAGTATTTT
TRBJ1-6 | NA | TRBV3-1/TRBV3-2 | NA | CASSQDDYHNSPLHF | TGTGCCAGCAGCCAAGACGACTATCATAATTCACCCCTCCACTTT
TRBJ2-7 | NA | TRBV5-4 | NA | CASSLRRTSYEQYF | TGTGCCAGCAGCTTGCGGCGAACTTCCTACGAGCAGTACTTC
TRBJ2-3 | NA | TRBV27 | NA | CASSLSFPGPDTQYF | TGTGCCAGCAGTTTATCGTTCCCGGGACCAGATACGCAGTATTTT
TRBJ2-5 | NA | TRBV7-2 | TRBD2 | CASSLALVAGETQYF | TGTGCCAGCAGCTTAGCGCTGGTAGCGGGAGAGACCCAGTACTTC
TRBJ1-5 | NA | TRBV10-1 | TRBD1 | CASSRGQTPSNQPQHF | TGCGCCAGCAGTCGGGGACAGACCCCTAGCAATCAGCCCCAGCATTTT
TRBJ2-1 | NA | TRBV6-5 | TRBD1 | CASSYAQGNSYNEQFF | TGTGCCAGCAGTTACGCACAGGGGAACTCCTACAATGAGCAGTTCTTC
TRBJ1-1 | NA | TRBV10-1 | NA | CAAAPQGNTEAFF | TGCGCCGCCGCTCCGCAGGGTAACACTGAAGCTTTCTTT
TRBJ2-1 | NA | TRBV6-5 | NA | CASRPQAMEPNEQFF | TGTGCCAGCAGGCCTCAGGCCATGGAACCCAATGAGCAGTTCTTC
TRBJ2-1 | once | TRBV7-2 | NA | CASSFDHSYNEQFF | TGTGCCAGCAGTTTCGACCACTCCTACAATGAGCAGTTCTTC
TRBJ1-2 | NA | TRBV25-1 | NA | CASSEYGGNYGYTF | TGTGCCAGCAGTGAATACGGGGGCAACTATGGCTACACCTTC
TRBJ1-1 | NA | TRBV29-1 | NA | CSVLGGRGEAFF | TGCAGCGTTTTGGGGGGGCGAGGTGAAGCTTTCTTT
TRBJ1-2 | NA | TRBV2 | NA | CASSLRPLVHYGYTF | TGTGCCAGCAGTCTCCGTCCCCTAGTCCACTATGGCTACACCTTC
TRBJ1-2 | NA | TRBV7-9 | NA | CASSLGGQTYGYTF | TGTGCCAGCAGCCTGGGGGGGCAGACCTATGGCTACACCTTC
TRBJ2-7 | once | TRBV6-5 | NA | CASSYQGPHEQYF | TGTGCCAGCAGTTACCAGGGGCCGCACGAGCAGTACTTC
TRBJ2-3 | NA | TRBV10-3 | NA | CAISDTVGGDTQYF | TGTGCCATCAGTGACACCGTCGGGGGCGATACGCAGTATTTT
TRBJ2-7 | NA | TRBV6-1 | NA | CASSETAGSSYEQYF | TGTGCCAGCAGTGAAACGGCAGGAAGCTCCTACGAGCAGTACTTC
TRBJ1-1 | few | TRBV5-4 | NA | CASSLRLNTEAFF | TGTGCCAGCAGCTTGAGACTCAACACTGAAGCTTTCTTT
TRBJ1-4 | once | TRBV5-1 | NA | CASSFRGSEKLFF | TGCGCCAGCAGCTTTAGAGGGAGTGAAAAACTGTTTTTT
TRBJ2-5 | NA | TRBV6-2/TRBV6-3 | NA | CASSYRREIGETQYF | TGTGCCAGCAGTTACCGTAGGGAGATAGGTGAGACCCAGTACTTC
TRBJ1-4 | NA | TRBV29-1 | TRBD1 | CSVAQDRVKEKLFF | TGCAGCGTTGCACAGGACAGGGTGAAGGAAAAACTGTTTTTT
TRBJ1-4 | NA | TRBV19 | TRBD1 | CASRNLDRGTNEKLFF | TGTGCCAGTAGGAACCTGGACAGGGGCACTAATGAAAAACTGTTTTTT
TRBJ1-6 | once | TRBV5-1 | NA | CASSLEGSYNSPLHF | TGCGCCAGCAGCTTGGAGGGCTCCTATAATTCACCCCTCCACTTT
TRBJ2-7 | few | TRBV19 | TRBD2 | CASRGTSGSYEQYF | TGTGCCAGTAGGGGGACTAGCGGGAGCTACGAGCAGTACTTC
TRBJ2-3 | NA | TRBV7-3 | TRBD2 | CASSLARGGRDTQYF | TGTGCCAGCAGCTTAGCCCGGGGGGGCCGCGATACGCAGTATTTT